A selection of T cell receptor beta chains follows, all from one sample in a study of graft-versus-host responses after intestinal transplantation. Method: immunoSEQ multiplex PCR; TCRdb's copy keeps in-frame clones and lacks some. The top ten clones hold 10% to 15% of a sample with 5,000 or so clones, about 72% of them seen once. Sequenced here: ileum tissue, sampled around 260 days after intestinal transplant. The source of these receptors is a human patient who received an intestinal transplant, so some T cells may come from the graft donor. Each CDR3 is given with its conserved first and last residue. A D gene is named only where the DNA matches it firmly. Clone size is shown for a subset of rows, as once, few, many or a class of expanded clone.

>NA|NA|TRBJ1-4|TRBV30
TGTGCCTGGAATAAGGGAGGGGAAAGTGAAAAACTGTTTTTT
CAWNKGGESEKLFF
>TRBD2|few|TRBJ2-1|TRBV11-3
TGTGCCAGCAGCTTGGGAGGGGTCTACAATGAGCAGTTCTTC
CASSLGGVYNEQFF
>TRBD1|NA|TRBJ2-7|TRBV25-1
TGTGCCAGCAGAGGGACAGGGAACGACGAGCAGTACTTC
CASRGTGNDEQYF
>NA|NA|TRBJ2-1|TRBV5-4
TGTGCCAGCAGCTCCCCCCAGGGCCCACCTTACAATGAGCAGTTCTTC
CASSSPQGPPYNEQFF
>NA|NA|TRBJ1-4|TRBV4-1
TGCGCCAGCAGCCCTTCCGATTTGGCCGGCAGCGGTGAAAAACTGTTTTTT
CASSPSDLAGSGEKLFF
>NA|NA|TRBJ2-7|TRBV5-1
TGCGCCAGCAGCTGGTCGGGACTCTACTCCTACGAGCAGTACTTC
CASSWSGLYSYEQYF
>NA|NA|TRBJ1-2|TRBV4-3
TGCGCCAGCAGCCAAGCGACAGCGTCCAATGGCTACACCTTC
CASSQATASNGYTF
>NA|NA|TRBJ2-7|TRBV5-4
TGTGCCAGCAGCTTAGGAGGCAGGGGTCAGAGAGAGCAGTACTTC
CASSLGGRGQREQYF
>NA|few|TRBJ1-1|TRBV27
TGTGCCAGCAGTTATGGGGCCTACACTGAAGCTTTCTTT
CASSYGAYTEAFF
>TRBD1|once|TRBJ1-6|TRBV5-5
TGTGCCAGCAGTTCTACACGACAGGGGGCTTCACCCCTCCACTTT
CASSSTRQGASPLHF
>NA|NA|TRBJ1-2|TRBV7-8
TGTGCCAGCAGCTTCAGGTTCTATGGCTACACCTTC
CASSFRFYGYTF
>NA|NA|TRBJ1-2|TRBV30
TGTGCGGGGGGAAAGCCTTACGGCTACACCTTC
CAGGKPYGYTF
>TRBD2|NA|TRBJ2-7|TRBV28
TGTGCCAGCAGTCAGACTAGCGGGAGGGCCTACGAGCAGTACTTC
CASSQTSGRAYEQYF
>NA|NA|TRBJ1-2|TRBV5-6
TGTGCCAGCAGCTTGTCAGGCATAACTCTCTATGGCTACACCTTC
CASSLSGITLYGYTF
>TRBD1|NA|TRBJ2-2|TRBV2
TGTGCCAGCAGGGAGGACAGGGTGGTCGGGGAGCTGTTTTTT
CASREDRVVGELFF
>NA|few|TRBJ1-2|TRBV6-5
TGTGCCAGCAGTTACTCTGGACAGCCTGGTAACTATGGCTACACCTTC
CASSYSGQPGNYGYTF
>TRBD1|NA|TRBJ1-2|TRBV7-2
TGTGCCAGCAGCGTGGACGGACAGGGGATCTATGGCTACACCTTC
CASSVDGQGIYGYTF